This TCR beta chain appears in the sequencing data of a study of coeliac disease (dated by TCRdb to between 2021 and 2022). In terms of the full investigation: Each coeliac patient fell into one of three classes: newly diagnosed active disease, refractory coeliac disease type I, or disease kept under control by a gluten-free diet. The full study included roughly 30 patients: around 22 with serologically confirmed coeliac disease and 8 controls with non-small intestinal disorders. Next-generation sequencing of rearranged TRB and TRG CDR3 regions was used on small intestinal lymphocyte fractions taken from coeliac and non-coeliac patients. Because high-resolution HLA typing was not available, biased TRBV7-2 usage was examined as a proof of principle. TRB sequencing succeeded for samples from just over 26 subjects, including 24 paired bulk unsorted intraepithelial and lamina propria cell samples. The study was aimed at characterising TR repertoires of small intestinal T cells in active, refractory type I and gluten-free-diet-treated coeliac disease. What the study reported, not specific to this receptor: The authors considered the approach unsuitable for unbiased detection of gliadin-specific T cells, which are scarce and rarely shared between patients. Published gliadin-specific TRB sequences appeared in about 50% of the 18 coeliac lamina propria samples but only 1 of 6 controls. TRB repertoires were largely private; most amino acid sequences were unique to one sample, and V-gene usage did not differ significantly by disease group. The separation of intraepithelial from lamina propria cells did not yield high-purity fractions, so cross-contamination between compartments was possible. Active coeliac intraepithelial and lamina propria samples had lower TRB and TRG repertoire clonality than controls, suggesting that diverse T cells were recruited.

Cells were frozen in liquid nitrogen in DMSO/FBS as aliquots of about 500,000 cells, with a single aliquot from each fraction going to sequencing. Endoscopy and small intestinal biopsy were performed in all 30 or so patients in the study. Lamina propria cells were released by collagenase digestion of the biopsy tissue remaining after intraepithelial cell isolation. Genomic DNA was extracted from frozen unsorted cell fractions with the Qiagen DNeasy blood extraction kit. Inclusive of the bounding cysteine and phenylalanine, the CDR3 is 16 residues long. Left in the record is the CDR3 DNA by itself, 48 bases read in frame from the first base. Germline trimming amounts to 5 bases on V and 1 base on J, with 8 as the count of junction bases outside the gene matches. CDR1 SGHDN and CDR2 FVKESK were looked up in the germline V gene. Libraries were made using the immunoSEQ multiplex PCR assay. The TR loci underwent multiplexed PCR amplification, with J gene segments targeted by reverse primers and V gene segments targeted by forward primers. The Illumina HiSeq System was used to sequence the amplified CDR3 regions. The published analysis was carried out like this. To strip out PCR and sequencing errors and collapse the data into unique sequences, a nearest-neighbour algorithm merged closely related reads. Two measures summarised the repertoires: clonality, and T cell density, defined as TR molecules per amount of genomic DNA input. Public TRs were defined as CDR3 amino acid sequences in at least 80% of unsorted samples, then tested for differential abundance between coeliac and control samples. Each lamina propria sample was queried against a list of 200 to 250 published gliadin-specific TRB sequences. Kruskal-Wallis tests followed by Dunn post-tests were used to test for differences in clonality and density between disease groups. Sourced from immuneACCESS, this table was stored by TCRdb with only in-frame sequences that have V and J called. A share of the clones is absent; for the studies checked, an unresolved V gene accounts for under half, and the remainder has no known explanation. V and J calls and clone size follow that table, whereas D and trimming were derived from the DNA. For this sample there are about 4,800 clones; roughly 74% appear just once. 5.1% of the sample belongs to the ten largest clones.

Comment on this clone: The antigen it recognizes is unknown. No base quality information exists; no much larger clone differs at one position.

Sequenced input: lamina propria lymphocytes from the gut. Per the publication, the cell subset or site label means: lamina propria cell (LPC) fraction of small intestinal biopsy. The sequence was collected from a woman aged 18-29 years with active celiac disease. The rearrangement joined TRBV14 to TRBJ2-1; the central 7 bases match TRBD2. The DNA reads TGTGCCAGCAGCGCCCGGCTAGCGGATTCCTACAATGAGCAGTTCTTC. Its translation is CASSARLADSYNEQFF.